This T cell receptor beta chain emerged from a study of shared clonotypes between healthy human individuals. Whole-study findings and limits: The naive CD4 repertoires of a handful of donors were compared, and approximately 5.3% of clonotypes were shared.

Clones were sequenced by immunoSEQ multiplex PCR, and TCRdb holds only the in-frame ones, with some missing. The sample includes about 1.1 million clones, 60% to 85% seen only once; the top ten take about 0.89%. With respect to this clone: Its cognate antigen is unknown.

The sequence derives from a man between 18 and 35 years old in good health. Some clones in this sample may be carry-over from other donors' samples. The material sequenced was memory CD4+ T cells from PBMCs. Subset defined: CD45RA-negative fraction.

CDR3: CASSLGWVAGNQPQHF. The CDR3 DNA reads as TGTGCCAGCAGTCTGGGGTGGGTGGCAGGCAATCAGCCCCAGCATTTT. The chain recombines TRBV28 with TRBJ1-5; D is undetermined. V shed 5 bases and J shed 2 bases, with 16 bases lying between them. The CDR3 totals 16 residues. CDR1 and CDR2 (germline): MDHEN, SYDVKM.